One sample yielded the 22 T cell receptor beta chains listed below, sequenced in a study of shared clonotypes between healthy human individuals. This table comes from immunoSEQ multiplex PCR, and its TCRdb copy is limited to in-frame clones, with some not included. This sample has over a million clones, with 70% to 80% found just once. The sample was memory CD4+ T cells from PBMCs. Subset defined: CD45RA-negative fraction. The receptors originated from a man between 18 and 35 years old in good health. Some clones in this sample may be carry-over from other donors' samples.

The chain employs TRBV29-1 and TRBJ2-3; no clear D gene. The CDR3 covers 11 residues. Deletions cut 7 bases from V and 2 bases from J, with 7 bases between. Germline loops: CDR1 SQVTM, CDR2 ANQGSEA. The CDR3 loop is CSARYTDTQYF. Written as DNA, the CDR3 is TGCAGCGCCCGTTACACAGATACGCAGTATTTT.

This clone was observed a single time. V and J are TRBV2 and TRBJ2-1; D is unresolved. From germline, CDR1 is SNHLY and CDR2 FYNNEI. V was shortened by 0 bases and J by 4 bases, with 10 bases between the two germline ends. CDR3 length: 15 amino acids. The CDR3 DNA sequence: TGTGCCAGCAGTGAAGCGCTTATGGGATACAATGAGCAGTTCTTC. Translated: CASSEALMGYNEQFF.

The chain carries TRBV5-8 and TRBJ1-2; maybe TRBD1 (6 bases). The germline CDR1 and CDR2 sequences are SGHTS and YDEGEE. With 6 bases removed from V and 7 bases from J, the gap between germline ends came to 13 bases. CDR3 length equals 12 residues. The CDR3, as DNA: TGTGCCAGCAACTACAGGGCTATTGGCTACACCTTC. This sequence encodes CASNYRAIGYTF.

The J gene is TRBJ2-7, the V gene TRBV2; D may match TRBD1 or TRBD2 (5 bases each). Germline V CDR1 and CDR2: SNHLY, FYNNEI. V lost 6 bases and J 2 bases, leaving 17 bases between the germline ends. The CDR3 length is 15 residues. The CDR3 is CASSWDRDVTYEQYF. In DNA form, the CDR3 reads TGTGCCAGCAGCTGGGACCGGGACGTAACCTACGAGCAGTACTTC.

With regard to this clone: The identical CDR3 is also encoded by other nucleotide sequences in the sample. The V and J genes are TRBV6-1 and TRBJ2-5, with TRBD1 matching over 10 bases. This CDR3 has 14 residues. Unmatched junction bases numbered 2, after V lost 5 bases and J lost 2 bases. The germline CDR1 and CDR2 sequences are MNHNS and SASEGT. The CDR3 region is CASSRDRGQETQYF. DNA of the CDR3: TGTGCCAGCAGTCGGGACAGGGGACAAGAGACCCAGTACTTC.

The chain combines TRBV7-2 with TRBJ1-1; D perhaps matches TRBD1 (5 bases). There are 14 residues in the CDR3. Trimming shortened V by 2 bases and J by 11 bases, and 18 bases separated the two germline ends. Germline CDR1 SGHTA, CDR2 FQGNSA. CDR3 loop: CASSLQGPILEAFF. In nucleotides, the CDR3 is TGTGCCAGCAGCTTACAGGGTCCGATCTTGGAGGCTTTCTTT.

The chain uses TRBV2 and TRBJ2-3; TRBD2 matches at 14 bases. Germline V lookup: CDR1 SNHLY, CDR2 FYNNEI. Trimming cost V 6 bases and J 4 bases; bases outside gene matches: 15. CDR3 length: 19 residues. The CDR3 spells CASSVPPGLAGVGADTQYF. The CDR3 DNA reads as TGTGCCAGCAGCGTACCCCCGGGACTAGCGGGAGTTGGCGCAGATACGCAGTATTTT.

The chain uses TRBV7-7 and TRBJ2-1; TRBD2 agrees at 8 bases. Germline CDR1 is SSHAT and CDR2 is FNYEAQ (reference sequence). This CDR3 region has 15 residues. The V and J ends lost 5 bases and 6 bases, in that order; junction bases with no gene match: 9. CDR3 residues: CASSLSGATLNEQFF. The CDR3, as DNA: TGTGCCAGCAGCCTTAGCGGGGCTACCCTCAATGAGCAGTTCTTC. The variable domain in full, with the rest retrieved from reference TRBV7-7 and TRBJ2-1, is GAGVSQSPRYKVTKRGQDVTLRCDPISSHATLYWYQQALGQGPEFLTYFNYEAQPDKSGLPSDRFSAERPEGSISTLTIQRTEQRDSAMYRCASSLSGATLNEQFFGPGTRLTVL.

The V call is TRBV7-9, the J call TRBJ1-2; a possible D gene is TRBD1 (6 bases). The CDR3 covers 14 residues. CDR1 SEHNR and CDR2 FQNEAQ come from the germline V gene (reference sequence). V was shortened by 10 bases and J by 7 bases, with 22 bases between the two germline ends. CDR3 protein: CATSWGGRSAGYTF. In nucleotides, the CDR3 is TGTGCCACCTCCTGGGGGGGGCGGTCTGCTGGCTACACCTTC.

This clone was seen a few times. The V and J genes are TRBV19 and TRBJ2-1; the D gene is possibly TRBD1 (5 bases). The CDR3 has 14 amino acids. The V and J ends lost 2 bases and 3 bases respectively, with 8 bases between them. Germline V gene sequence: CDR1 LNHDA, CDR2 SQIVND (reference sequence). CDR3 sequence reads: CASSISTGYNEQFF. CDR3 coding DNA: TGTGCCAGTAGTATATCTACAGGCTACAATGAGCAGTTCTTC.

This chain joins TRBV5-1 and TRBJ2-2, with 9 bases identical to TRBD2. CDR1 and CDR2 (germline): SGHRS, YFSETQ. CDR3 length equals 18 residues. The V gene end was trimmed by 5 bases and the J gene end by 4 bases; junction bases not matched to a gene: 15. In nucleotides, the CDR3 is TGCGCCAGCAGAACCCCCGCTGTTGCGGGAGGGAGCACCGGGGAGCTGTTTTTT. This sequence encodes CASRTPAVAGGSTGELFF. Based on the CDR3 plus reference TRBV5-1 and TRBJ2-2, the full variable domain is KAGVTQTPRYLIKTRGQQVTLSCSPISGHRSVSWYQQTPGQGLQFLFEYFSETQRNKGNFPGRFSGRQFSNSRSEMNVSTLELGDSALYLCASRTPAVAGGSTGELFFGEGSRLTVL.

This chain links TRBV9 with TRBJ2-7, with D perhaps assigned TRBD1 or TRBD2 (5 bases each). In germline, CDR1 is SGDLS, CDR2 YYNGEE. The CDR3 totals 13 residues. V was clipped by 4 bases and J by 2 bases, with 10 bases between them. This CDR3 is CASSLGTAYEQYF. As DNA, the CDR3 is TGTGCCAGCAGCTTAGGGACGGCCTACGAGCAGTACTTC.

The chain links TRBV2 to TRBJ2-7, with D unresolved. The CDR3 runs 15 residues. From germline, CDR1 is SNHLY and CDR2 FYNNEI. V was shortened by 3 bases and J by 0 bases, with 12 bases between the two germline ends. This CDR3 reads CASSDVAGLSYEQYF. The CDR3 region has the DNA TGTGCCAGCAGTGATGTGGCTGGCCTCTCCTACGAGCAGTACTTC.

The chain couples TRBV7-9 to TRBJ1-4; a possible D gene is TRBD1 (5 bases). Germline loops: CDR1 SEHNR, CDR2 FQNEAQ (reference sequence). The CDR3 sequence is 12 residues long. The V end lost 0 bases, the J end lost 13 bases, and 9 bases lay between the germline ends. CDR3: CASSLARETLFF. CDR3 in DNA: TGTGCCAGCAGCTTAGCCAGGGAGACACTGTTTTTT.

The rearrangement joins TRBV6-5 to TRBJ1-1; D may be TRBD1 (5 bases). V was cut by 6 bases and J by 1 base, with 9 bases left in between. The CDR3 consists of 13 residues. The V gene's germline CDR1 is MNHEY and CDR2 SVGAGI. The CDR3 DNA follows: TGTGCCAGCAGGACGAGGGGGAACACTGAAGCTTTCTTT. Protein: CASRTRGNTEAFF.

The chain couples TRBV5-4 to TRBJ2-5; 7 nucleotides agree with TRBD1. This CDR3 is built from 14 residues. Germline V lookup: CDR1 SGHNT, CDR2 YYREEE (reference sequence). V was clipped by 4 bases and J by 5 bases; unmatched bases: 8. CDR3: CASSPTTGDETQYF. The CDR3 nucleotides read TGTGCCAGCAGCCCTACCACAGGGGATGAGACCCAGTACTTC. The variable domain in full, with the rest retrieved from reference TRBV5-4 and TRBJ2-5, is ETGVTQSPTHLIKTRGQQVTLRCSSQSGHNTVSWYQQALGQGPQFIFQYYREEENGRGNFPPRFSGLQFPNYSSELNVNALELDDSALYLCASSPTTGDETQYFGPGTRLLVL.

The genes are TRBV4-2 and TRBJ2-2; TRBD2 matches 11 bases. CDR3 length: 19 residues. Germline V gives CDR1 LGHNA, CDR2 YNFKEQ. Trimming at V came to 2 bases and at J to 6 bases, leaving 14 bases not matched to a gene. In DNA form, the CDR3 reads TGTGCCAGCAGCCAACCCGGGACTAGCGGCCCTAGGGGGGCCGGGGAGCTGTTTTTT. Translation: CASSQPGTSGPRGAGELFF.

The rearrangement joins TRBV4-2 to TRBJ2-1, with D possibly TRBD2 on 6 matching bases. The V end was cut by 0 bases, the J end by 7 bases, with 10 bases between. The CDR3 loop spans 14 amino acids. The germline CDR1 and CDR2 sequences are LGHNA and YNFKEQ. Here the CDR3 reads CASSQDPLANEQFF. The CDR3 DNA is TGTGCCAGCAGCCAAGATCCACTAGCTAATGAGCAGTTCTTC.

The chain is built from TRBV18 and TRBJ1-1; 8 bases are a match to TRBD1. The V and J ends lost 2 bases and 3 bases, in that order; junction bases with no gene match: 5. From germline, CDR1 is KGHSH and CDR2 LQKENI. The CDR3 has 15 amino acids. CDR3 in amino acids: CASSPTQGAHTEAFF. The CDR3 nucleotides are TGTGCCAGCTCACCAACTCAGGGGGCCCACACTGAAGCTTTCTTT.

This clone was seen at least ten times. The V call is TRBV6-6, the J call TRBJ2-3, with D uncertain. There are 12 residues in the CDR3. Trimming pared 5 bases from V and 5 bases from J, leaving 8 bases between. Germline loops: CDR1 MNHNY, CDR2 SVGAGI (reference sequence). The DNA of the CDR3 is TGTGCCAGCAGTATAGATGGAGATACGCAGTATTTT. Translating gives CASSIDGDTQYF.

CDR3 sequence reads: CASTGSRDEKLFF. The CDR3 nucleotides are TGTGCCAGCACCGGGTCGAGGGATGAAAAACTGTTTTTT. The chain combines TRBV27 with TRBJ1-4, with D hard to call. Trimming cost V 7 bases and J 6 bases, with 12 bases left between them. The germline V gene has CDR1 MNHEY and CDR2 SMNVEV (reference sequence). The CDR3 runs 13 residues.

This sequence joins TRBV5-4 and TRBJ2-4; D possibly corresponds to TRBD1 (5 bases). This CDR3 is 15 amino acids long. Deletions cut 4 bases from V and 3 bases from J, with 14 bases between. In germline, CDR1 is SGHNT, CDR2 YYREEE (reference sequence). The CDR3 protein is CASSGQGLGKNIQYF. The DNA for the CDR3 is TGTGCCAGCAGCGGCCAGGGTCTCGGCAAAAACATTCAGTACTTC. The entire variable domain, with the rest obtained from reference TRBV5-4 and TRBJ2-4, is as follows: ETGVTQSPTHLIKTRGQQVTLRCSSQSGHNTVSWYQQALGQGPQFIFQYYREEENGRGNFPPRFSGLQFPNYSSELNVNALELDDSALYLCASSGQGLGKNIQYFGAGTRLSVL.